Listed below are T cell receptor beta chains from one sample, sequenced in a study of blood T cell repertoires in COVID-19. Sequenced by immunoSEQ multiplex PCR; TCRdb stores in-frame clones only, minus some. The sample has more than 85,000 clones; about four fifths are singletons. The specimen was peripheral blood. The receptors derive from a woman aged 55 to 70 with acute or convalescent COVID-19. The CDR3 runs from the conserved cysteine through the conserved F or W. Each record gives: V gene, D gene, clone size, J gene, CDR3 protein, CDR3 DNA. A D gene is named only where the DNA matches it firmly. Clone size is not always given. Where it is, it says once, few, many or a class for expanded clones.

TRBV6-2/TRBV6-3	-	-	TRBJ1-5	CASSYSTLSQPQHF	TGTGCCAGCAGTTACTCAACGTTGAGTCAGCCCCAGCATTTT
TRBV7-3	TRBD1	many	TRBJ2-2	CASSWGQYTGELFF	TGTGCCAGCAGCTGGGGACAGTACACCGGGGAGCTGTTTTTT
TRBV12-3/TRBV12-4	-	-	TRBJ1-1	CASSFWHTEAFF	TGTGCCAGCAGTTTTTGGCACACTGAAGCTTTCTTT
TRBV5-1	-	-	TRBJ1-1	CASNDRLNTEAFF	TGCGCCAGCAACGACAGACTGAACACTGAAGCTTTCTTT
TRBV5-6	TRBD2	-	TRBJ2-7	CASSLGDYYYEQYF	TGTGCCAGCAGCTTGGGGGACTATTACTACGAGCAGTACTTC
TRBV7-2	-	-	TRBJ1-5	CASSLAWSNQPQHF	TGTGCCAGCAGCTTGGCTTGGAGCAATCAGCCCCAGCATTTT
TRBV5-5	TRBD1	-	TRBJ1-2	CASSLFGTGGLGYTF	TGTGCCAGCAGCTTGTTCGGGACAGGGGGCCTAGGCTACACCTTC
TRBV9	TRBD1	-	TRBJ1-2	CASSVRQGYGYTF	TGTGCCAGCAGCGTGCGACAGGGCTATGGCTACACCTTC
TRBV6-5	TRBD1	-	TRBJ1-4	CASSIQGAVEKLFF	TGTGCCAGCAGTATACAGGGGGCTGTCGAAAAACTGTTTTTT
TRBV9	-	once	TRBJ1-4	CASSGGGALATNEKLFF	TGTGCCAGCAGCGGAGGGGGAGCCCTTGCAACTAATGAAAAACTGTTTTTT
TRBV4-1	TRBD1	-	TRBJ2-7	CASSPPDRDHEQYF	TGCGCCAGCAGCCCTCCGGACAGGGACCACGAGCAGTACTTC
TRBV5-1	-	-	TRBJ1-4	CASSFLARGSDTNEKLFF	TGCGCCAGCAGCTTTCTGGCTCGGGGTTCCGATACTAATGAAAAACTGTTTTTT
TRBV4-2	TRBD2	-	TRBJ2-7	CASSPAGGSSYEQYF	TGTGCCAGCAGCCCAGCGGGGGGGAGCTCCTACGAGCAGTACTTC
TRBV19	TRBD2	-	TRBJ2-7	CASSHRSRRGGAILEQYF	TGTGCCAGTAGTCATCGGTCCCGGCGCGGGGGGGCAATCCTCGAGCAGTACTTC
TRBV28	TRBD1	-	TRBJ1-6	CASRDTGGKLEDSPLHF	TGTGCCAGCAGGGATACAGGGGGCAAACTGGAGGATTCACCCCTCCACTTT
TRBV7-9	TRBD2	-	TRBJ2-5	CASHPGGAETQYF	TGTGCCAGCCACCCGGGGGGTGCGGAGACCCAGTACTTC
TRBV9	-	-	TRBJ1-2	CASSVADRGDVYGYTF	TGTGCCAGCAGCGTAGCTGATCGGGGAGACGTCTATGGCTACACCTTC
TRBV28	TRBD1	once	TRBJ1-2	CASTRGDRGRGYTF	TGTGCCAGTACCCGTGGGGACAGGGGGAGGGGCTACACCTTC
TRBV29-1	-	-	TRBJ2-1	CSAERQTNEQFF	TGCAGCGCTGAGAGGCAAACAAATGAGCAGTTCTTC
TRBV11-3	TRBD1	-	TRBJ2-5	CASSTLDRVETQYF	TGTGCCAGCAGCACCTTAGACAGGGTAGAGACCCAGTACTTC
TRBV7-2	-	-	TRBJ1-1	CASSLGSQNTEAFF	TGTGCCAGCAGCTTAGGGTCACAGAACACTGAAGCTTTCTTT
TRBV3-1/TRBV3-2	-	-	TRBJ1-2	CASSQDVTPRYGYTF	TGTGCCAGCAGCCAAGATGTGACTCCGCGCTATGGCTACACCTTC
TRBV3-1/TRBV3-2	-	-	TRBJ2-7	CASSQDWTYKTILEQYF	TGTGCCAGCAGCCAAGACTGGACGTACAAGACTATCTTGGAGCAGTACTTC